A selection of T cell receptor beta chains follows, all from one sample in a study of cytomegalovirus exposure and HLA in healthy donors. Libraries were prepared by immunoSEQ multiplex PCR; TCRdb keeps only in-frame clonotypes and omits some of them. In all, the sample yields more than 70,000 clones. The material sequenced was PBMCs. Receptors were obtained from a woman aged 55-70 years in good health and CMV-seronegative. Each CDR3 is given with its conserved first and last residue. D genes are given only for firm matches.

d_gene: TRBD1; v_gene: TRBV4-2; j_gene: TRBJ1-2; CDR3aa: CASSQGTGEGYTF
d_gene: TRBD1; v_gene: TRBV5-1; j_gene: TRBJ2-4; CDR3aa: CASSLKGQGALGKNIQYF
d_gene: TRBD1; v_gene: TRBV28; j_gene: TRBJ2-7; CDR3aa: CASNTQGQGSF
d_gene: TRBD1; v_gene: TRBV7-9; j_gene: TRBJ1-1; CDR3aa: CASIGQGGTEAFF
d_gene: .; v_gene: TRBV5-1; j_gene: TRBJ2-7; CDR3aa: CASSLANQEDYEQYF
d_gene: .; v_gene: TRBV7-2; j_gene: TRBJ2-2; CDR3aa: CASSLFREAGELFF
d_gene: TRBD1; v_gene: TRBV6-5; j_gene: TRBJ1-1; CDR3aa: CASSYAGQVNTEAFF
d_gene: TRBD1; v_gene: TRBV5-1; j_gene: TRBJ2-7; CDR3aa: CASSSWTGGDEQYF
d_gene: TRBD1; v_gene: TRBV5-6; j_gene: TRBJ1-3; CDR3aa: CASHRPGQETGNTIYF
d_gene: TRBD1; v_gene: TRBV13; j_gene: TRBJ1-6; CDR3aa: CASSSQGGSYAEGSPLHF
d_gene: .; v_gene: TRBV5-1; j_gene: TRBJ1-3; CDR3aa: CASTSEAGGANTIYF
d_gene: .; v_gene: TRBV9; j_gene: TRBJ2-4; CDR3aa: CASSGGRENIQYF
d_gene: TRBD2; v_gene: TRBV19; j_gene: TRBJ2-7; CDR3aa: CASSIDGGGSYEQYF
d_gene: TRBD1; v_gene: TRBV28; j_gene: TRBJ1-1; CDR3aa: CASRSTGGGTEAFF
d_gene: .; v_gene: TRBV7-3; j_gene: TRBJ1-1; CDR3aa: CASSLSPTGNTEAFF
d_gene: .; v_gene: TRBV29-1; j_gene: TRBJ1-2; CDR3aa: CSVERGGYGYTF
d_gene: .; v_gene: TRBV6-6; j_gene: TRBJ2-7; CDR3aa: CASRVTEGRKPYEQYF
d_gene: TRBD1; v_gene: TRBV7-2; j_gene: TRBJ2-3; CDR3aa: CASSIWTGQGTDTQYF
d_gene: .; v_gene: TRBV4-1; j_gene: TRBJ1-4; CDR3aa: CASSQVGLNEKLFF
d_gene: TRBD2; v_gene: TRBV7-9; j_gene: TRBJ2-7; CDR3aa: CASAGLADYEQYF
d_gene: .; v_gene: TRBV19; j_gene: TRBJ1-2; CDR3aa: CASINPGDPTSPGYGYTF
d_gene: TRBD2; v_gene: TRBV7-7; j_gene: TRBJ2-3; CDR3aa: CASSLAGATDTQYF
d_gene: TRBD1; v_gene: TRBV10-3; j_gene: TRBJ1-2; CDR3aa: CAIRGQDYGYTF
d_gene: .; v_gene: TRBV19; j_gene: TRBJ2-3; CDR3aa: CASNTGLSTDTQYF
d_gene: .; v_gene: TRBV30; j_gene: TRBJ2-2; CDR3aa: CAWSGRVSGRSTGELFF
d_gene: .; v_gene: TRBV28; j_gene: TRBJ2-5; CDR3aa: CASSSPSSLGETQYF
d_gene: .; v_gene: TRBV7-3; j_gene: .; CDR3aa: CASSSPGSYEQYF
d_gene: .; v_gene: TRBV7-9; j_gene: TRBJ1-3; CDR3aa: CASSLGGDFLSGNTIYF
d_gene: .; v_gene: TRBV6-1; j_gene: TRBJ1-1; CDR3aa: CASIEDKNTEAFF
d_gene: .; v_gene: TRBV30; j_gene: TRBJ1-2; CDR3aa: CAWRGRSGYTF
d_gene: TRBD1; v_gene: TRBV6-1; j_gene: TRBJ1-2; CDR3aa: CASSEAETGGGYGYTF
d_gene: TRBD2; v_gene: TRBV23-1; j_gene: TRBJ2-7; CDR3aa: CAPRPSGSYEQYF
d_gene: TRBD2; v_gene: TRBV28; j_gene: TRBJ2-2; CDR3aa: CASSRGGPGELFF
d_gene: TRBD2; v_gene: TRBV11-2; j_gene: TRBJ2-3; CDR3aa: CASRGGGPDTQYF
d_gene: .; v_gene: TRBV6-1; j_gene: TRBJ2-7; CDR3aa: CASRLQEVYEQYF
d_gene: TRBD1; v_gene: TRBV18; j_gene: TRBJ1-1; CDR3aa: CASSPRSVDRVGDTEAFF
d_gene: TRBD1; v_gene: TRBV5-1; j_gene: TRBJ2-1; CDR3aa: CASTQRGTGGLGSYNEQFF
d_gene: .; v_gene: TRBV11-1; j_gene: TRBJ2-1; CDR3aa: CASSLVAGRNEQFF
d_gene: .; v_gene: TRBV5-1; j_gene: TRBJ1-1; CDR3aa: CASSFQGLLTEAFF
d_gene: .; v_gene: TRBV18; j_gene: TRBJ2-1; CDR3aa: CASSPPAVHEQFF
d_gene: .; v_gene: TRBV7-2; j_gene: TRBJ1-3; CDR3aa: CASSLFGLGGTGNTIYF